This TCR beta chain was recorded in a study of cytomegalovirus exposure and HLA in healthy donors. About the study: Ancestry clustering placed roughly 86% of approximately 420 genotyped donors in the Caucasian-associated cluster.

Points on this clone: The antigen remains undetermined.

Study results and caveats: Sequencing likely generated an artifact that appeared as a cluster of highly shared sequence variants. The authors later found TCR association rates varying by HLA locus, with DRB1 most and HLA-C fewest. Later analysis found that TCR beta chains associated with HLA were more clonally expanded than other, equally common chains.

PCR was performed using 60 Vbeta and 13 Jbeta primers. Clones were read by immunoSEQ multiplex PCR, and TCRdb kept only the in-frame ones, dropping some. The sample holds more than 110,000 clones, roughly 80% seen once. What was sequenced was PBMCs. This clonotype was sampled from a female donor in good health and CMV-seronegative.

CDR3 nucleotide sequence: TGTGCCAGCAGCTTAACAGGGGGCAGAAGCAATCAGCCCCAGCATTTT. This sequence encodes CASSLTGGRSNQPQHF. The chain couples TRBV7-9 to TRBJ1-5; 9 positions match TRBD1. The CDR3 consists of 16 residues. Trimming cost V 2 bases and J 1 base; bases outside gene matches: 3. The germline gives CDR1 SEHNR, CDR2 FQNEAQ (reference sequence).